This T cell receptor beta chain was found in a study of blood T cell repertoires in COVID-19. Study details: COVID-19 samples collected from the United States, Italy and Spain covered acute and convalescent phases. PBMCs, B-cell-depleted T cells, or T cells were the source of the cDNA or gDNA that made up the material.

Germline CDR1 reads SGHTS; CDR2 reads YDEGEE. The CDR3 length is 15 residues. After removal of 5 bases from V and 1 base from J, the junction contained 5 bases not matched to a gene. Study processing details: How many nucleated cells were present was estimated from reference gene primer amplification. Clones were read by immunoSEQ multiplex PCR, and TCRdb kept only the in-frame ones, dropping some. That table furnishes V, J and clone size, whereas the DNA furnished D and trimming. The sample holds approximately 150,000 clones; approximately 90% are singletons and the top ten take less than 5%. The source is a woman aged 55-70 years who had recovered from COVID-19. Sequencing was performed on peripheral blood. The chain is built from TRBV5-8 and TRBJ2-3, with 9 bases matching TRBD1. CDR3 residues: CASRQGAAGTDTQYF. Here the CDR3 DNA reads TGTGCCAGCAGACAGGGGGCTGCGGGCACAGATACGCAGTATTTT.